Reported below is one T cell receptor (beta chain). Some clones are missing from TCRdb's copy, which holds only in-frame ones; the method was immunoSEQ multiplex PCR. Of fewer than 35,000 clones listed, 83% are singletons. The CDR3 consists of 13 residues. Germline V gives CDR1 SGHKS, CDR2 YYEKEE (reference sequence). The V gene lost 4 bases and the J gene lost 8 bases, with 12 bases spanning the gap. The data were taken from a study of T cells in narcolepsy. The sequencing input was CD45RA- memory CD4+ T cells from PBMCs. This TCR was recovered from a human donor with narcolepsy. This chain joins TRBV5-5 and TRBJ1-4; no reliable D call. CDR3: CASSRVDGEKLFF. The CDR3 DNA follows: TGTGCCAGCAGCCGGGTGGACGGAGAAAAACTGTTTTTT.